This entry concerns a single T cell receptor (beta chain). This specimen comes from a study of blood T cell repertoires in COVID-19. About the research overall: The United States, Italy and Spain supplied acute and convalescent COVID-19 samples. In each case, the material was cDNA or gDNA derived from T cells, B-cell-depleted T cells, or PBMCs.

In the original analysis: The assay estimated nucleated cells by amplifying reference gene primers. The repertoire was sequenced with immunoSEQ multiplex PCR; TCRdb's copy has only in-frame clones and lacks some. For V, J and clone size, that table is used; D and trimming come from the DNA. The data show about 150,000 clones, approximately 86% seen once. V lost 2 bases, J lost 3 bases, and 4 bases stayed unmatched. The V gene's germline CDR1 is SGHAT and CDR2 FQNNGV. This CDR3 has 15 amino acids. Material for sequencing was peripheral blood. The TCR originated in a man between 70 and 80 years old with acute or convalescent COVID-19. V is TRBV11-2 and J is TRBJ2-1; 7 bases are a match to TRBD2. This CDR3 is CASSLTTSVYNEQFF. The CDR3 DNA is TGTGCCAGCAGCTTAACCACTAGCGTCTACAATGAGCAGTTCTTC. Drawing the rest from reference TRBV11-2 and TRBJ2-1, the complete variable domain is EAGVAQSPRYKIIEKRQSVAFWCNPISGHATLYWYQQILGQGPKLLIQFQNNGVVDDSQLPKDRFSAERLKGVDSTLKIQPAKLEDSAVYLCASSLTTSVYNEQFFGPGTRLTVL.